The TCR beta chain under discussion was sequenced for a study of tumor-infiltrating lymphocytes in primary liver carcinoma. The wider study: T1-T3 N0M0 was the stage of the tumors, which were about 4 to 10 cm across. Whole-study findings and limits: Blood fell significantly below tumors in its top-250-clone fraction (p = 0.039).

From roughly 20-30 mg of unsorted bulk tissue, DNA and RNA were co-extracted together. The CDR3 length is 15 residues. Germline V gene lookup returns CDR1 SGHAT and CDR2 FQNNGV. V was trimmed by 3 bases and J by 7 bases, leaving 15 bases between them. In its sample, this clonotype was seen many times. Antigen: not known. The investigators made TCR beta cDNA from about 500 ng total RNA, using a constant-region primer. Libraries covering TCR beta were generated through three nested multiplex PCR rounds (using a slightly modified ARM-PCR). The first two PCR rounds used TRBV1-TRBV30 forward primers with a C-beta reverse primer, 10 cycles each. TCRdb processed the multiplex PCR reads anew with MiXCR; each CDR3 protein has one entry. The table includes about 120,000 distinct CDR3 sequences, under 70% detected once.

This sequence originates from a woman aged 55 to 70 with primary liver carcinoma and hepatitis B virus infection. This sequence joins TRBV11-2 and TRBJ1-4; TRBD1 is a possible D gene (5 bases). The sequenced sample was tumor-adjacent normal liver tissue. CDR3 amino acids: CASSFSVGDGEKLFF. The CDR3 DNA sequence: TGTGCCAGCAGCTTCTCGGTAGGGGACGGTGAAAAACTGTTTTTT.